The 27 T cell receptor beta chains below were found in one sample sequenced in a study of T-cell reconstitution after alpha-beta-depleted transplantation in children. Unique molecular identifiers were incorporated during preparation of the TCRbeta library. In TCRdb, the PCR reads were re-called with MiXCR into one record per CDR3 protein. In the table there are some 840,000 distinct CDR3 sequences, 15% to 20% of which are singletons. The sequencing used PBMCs, mostly from graft donor cells, collected 360 days after TCRalphabeta/CD19-depleted stem cell transplant. The receptors originated from a male patient younger than 18 who had a stem cell transplant for acute lymphoblastic leukemia, so the T cells may come from the graft donor.

This clonotype showed up just a few times. The chain recombines TRBV5-1 with TRBJ1-1; D remains unclear. Germline V gene sequence: CDR1 SGHRS, CDR2 YFSETQ. Trimming took 0 bases from V and 10 from J, leaving 16 bases between them. The CDR3 is 14 residues long. The CDR3 protein is CASSLVVLEGGAFF. CDR3 nucleotide sequence: TGCGCCAGCAGCTTGGTGGTATTAGAAGGAGGAGCTTTCTTT.

This clonotype was counted many times. The rearrangement links TRBV5-5 to TRBJ1-6, with D tentatively TRBD1 (6 bases). Trimming left V 1 base short and J 9 bases short, with 17 bases between. CDR1 and CDR2 (germline): SGHKS, YYEKEE (reference sequence). This CDR3 is built from 16 residues. As DNA, the CDR3 is TGTGCCAGCAGCTTGACGGGCAGGGGACTTGGTTCACCCCTCCACTTT. Protein: CASSLTGRGLGSPLHF.

There are a few counts of this clonotype. The gene calls are TRBV15 and TRBJ2-5; 8 bases fit TRBD2. The trim removed 6 bases at V and 6 bases at J, leaving 9 bases unmatched. CDR1 LNHNV and CDR2 YYDKDF come from the germline V gene (reference sequence). CDR3 size: 14 residues. In nucleotides, the CDR3 is TGTGCCACCAGATCGGGACTAGTAGAACAGACCCAGTACTTC. Amino acid sequence: CATRSGLVEQTQYF.

In this sample, this clonotype turned up a few times. The chain is built from TRBV5-1 and TRBJ1-6; perhaps TRBD1 as D (5 bases). Germline CDR1 reads SGHRS; CDR2 reads YFSETQ. The V end was cut by 4 bases, the J end by 6 bases, with 11 bases between. The length of the CDR3 is 14 residues. The CDR3 DNA is TGCGCCAGCAGCGGGCAGGGTTCTAATTCACCCCTCCACTTT. Encoded protein: CASSGQGSNSPLHF.

This clonotype has only a few counts. V gene TRBV29-1 combines with J gene TRBJ2-3; perhaps TRBD1 as D (5 bases). CDR3 size: 14 residues. Germline CDR1 SQVTM, CDR2 ANQGSEA. V was shortened by 6 bases and J by 4 bases, with 17 bases between the two germline ends. The chain's CDR3 is CSVEPTDSPDTQYF. In DNA, the CDR3 is TGCAGCGTGGAACCCACAGACAGCCCAGATACGCAGTATTTT.

The chain combines TRBV5-1 with TRBJ2-1; the D gene could be TRBD1 or TRBD2 (6 bases each). This CDR3 has 19 residues. CDR1 and CDR2 (germline): SGHRS, YFSETQ. Trimming took off 2 bases at V and 3 bases at J, with 24 bases between the two ends. The CDR3 is CASSLLGGQTRGGYNEQFF. CDR3 DNA sequence: TGCGCCAGCAGCTTACTCGGGGGCCAGACACGTGGTGGCTACAATGAGCAGTTCTTC.

This chain links TRBV19 with TRBJ2-5; a weak D match, TRBD1 (6 bases). Germline V gene lookup returns CDR1 LNHDA and CDR2 SQIVND (reference sequence). The CDR3 length is 15 residues. V was shortened by 8 bases and J by 5 bases, with 21 bases between the two germline ends. The CDR3 DNA reads as TGTGCCAGTGGGCGCAGGGGTTGGTTCGGCGAGACCCAGTACTTC. Protein: CASGRRGWFGETQYF.

This chain links TRBV27 with TRBJ2-1; D is undetermined. The V end was cut by 6 bases, the J end by 6 bases, with 15 bases between. Germline-derived CDR1 and CDR2 are MNHEY and SMNVEV (reference sequence). This CDR3 has 14 amino acids. The CDR3 DNA follows: TGTGCCAGCAGGGTATTAGGCCGAACCAATGAGCAGTTCTTC. Amino acid sequence: CASRVLGRTNEQFF.

This clonotype turned up a few times. The chain employs TRBV15 and TRBJ2-7; D is unclear. The CDR3 has 13 residues. CDR1 LNHNV and CDR2 YYDKDF come from the germline V gene (reference sequence). V lost 1 base and J 0 bases, leaving 4 bases between the germline ends. In nucleotides, the CDR3 is TGTGCCACCAGCAGAGGTCTCTCCTACGAGCAGTACTTC. It codes for CATSRGLSYEQYF.

The genes are TRBV3-1 and TRBJ1-1, with a possible D match to TRBD1 (5 bases). The CDR3 runs to 15 residues. Trimming removed 1 base at V and 5 bases at J, with 14 bases between. Germline CDR1 LGHDT, CDR2 YNNKEL (reference sequence). The CDR3 loop reads CASSQVIRDWTEAFF. The DNA for the CDR3 is TGTGCCAGCAGCCAAGTTATCAGGGATTGGACTGAAGCTTTCTTT.

This clonotype appeared many times. The chain recombines TRBV12-3 or TRBV12-4 with TRBJ2-1; TRBD2 aligns across 8 bases. The CDR3 covers 14 residues. V was pared by 10 bases and J by 4 bases, with 9 bases of the junction left unmatched. CDR3 sequence (DNA): TGTGCCACCCTACTAGCGGAGGGATACAATGAGCAGTTCTTC. It translates to CATLLAEGYNEQFF.

The chain recombines TRBV6-4 with TRBJ1-1, with D uncertain. The V end lost 3 bases, the J end lost 3 bases, and 17 bases lay between the germline ends. The CDR3 sequence is 16 residues long. CDR1 is MRHNA and CDR2 is SNTAGT in the germline V gene. CDR3 nucleotide sequence: TGTGCCAGCAGTGAATTCTATCGGGAAAGAGACACTGAAGCTTTCTTT. This encodes CASSEFYRERDTEAFF.

This clonotype was counted many times. The chain employs TRBV28 and TRBJ2-3; D gene unclear. V was pared by 7 bases and J by 3 bases, with 11 bases between. Germline V CDR1 and CDR2: MDHEN, SYDVKM. This CDR3 comprises 13 residues. CDR3 region: CASKPAATDTQYF. The DNA of the CDR3 is TGTGCCAGCAAGCCCGCAGCAACAGATACGCAGTATTTT.

This rearrangement joins TRBV15 to TRBJ2-6; maybe TRBD2 (5 bases). Germline CDR1 and CDR2: LNHNV and YYDKDF (reference sequence). CDR3 length equals 17 residues. V shed 0 bases and J shed 0 bases, with 9 bases lying between them. The DNA for the CDR3 is TGTGCCACCAGCAGAGATCGGGAATCCTCTGGGGCCAACGTCCTGACTTTC. It is translated as CATSRDRESSGANVLTF.

This clonotype occurred a few times. This chain joins TRBV20-1 and TRBJ2-3, with a tentative D call TRBD1 (5 bases). The CDR3 has 16 amino acids. Trimming stripped 5 bases from V and 4 bases from J, with 22 bases between. The germline CDR1 and CDR2 sequences are DFQATT and SNEGSKA (reference sequence). CDR3 DNA sequence: TGCAGTGCTTCCTCGAACCGTGACAGTTTGCCAGATACGCAGTATTTT. Protein: CSASSNRDSLPDTQYF.

This clonotype was seen ten or more times. The chain is built from TRBV29-1 and TRBJ2-7; the match to TRBD1 covers 8 bases. The J segment lost 7 bases and the V segment lost 3 bases, leaving 8 bases of the junction unmatched. This CDR3 has 13 residues. The germline CDR1 and CDR2 sequences are SQVTM and ANQGSEA. The CDR3 DNA reads TGCAGCGTTGAGTGGCAGGGGGCATGGGAGCAGTACTTC. Protein sequence: CSVEWQGAWEQYF.

The genes are TRBV27 and TRBJ2-3, with no clear D. The germline V gene has CDR1 MNHEY and CDR2 SMNVEV (reference sequence). This CDR3 has 13 residues. V lost 3 bases and J lost 4, with 8 bases in between. CDR3 sequence: CASSFASADTQYF. The CDR3 bases are TGTGCCAGCAGTTTCGCATCCGCAGATACGCAGTATTTT.

In its sample, this clonotype was seen many times. The gene calls are TRBV7-9 and TRBJ2-1; 13 positions match TRBD2. Germline CDR1 is SEHNR and CDR2 is FQNEAQ (reference sequence). CDR3 size: 17 residues. V was clipped by 0 bases and J by 10 bases; unmatched bases: 9. The CDR3 coding sequence is TGTGCCAGCAGCTTAGCTGGGACTAGCGGGAACGGCAGGGAGCAGTTCTTC. It is translated as CASSLAGTSGNGREQFF.

This chain links TRBV7-9 with TRBJ1-4; D is uncertain. This CDR3 has 15 amino acids. Germline CDR1 and CDR2: SEHNR and FQNEAQ (reference sequence). Trimming removed 7 bases from V and 3 bases from J, with 15 bases in between. The CDR3 sequence is CASTPLGSANEKLFF. In DNA, the CDR3 is TGTGCCAGCACCCCCCTAGGGTCGGCTAATGAAAAACTGTTTTTT. Combining the CDR3 with reference TRBV7-9 and TRBJ1-4 gives the whole variable domain DTGVSQNPRHKITKRGQNVTFRCDPISEHNRLYWYRQTLGQGPEFLTYFQNEAQLEKSRLLSDRFSAERPKGSFSTLEIQRTEQGDSAMYLCASTPLGSANEKLFFGSGTQLSVL.

This clonotype was seen only a few times. The V call is TRBV19, the J call TRBJ1-4; 7 positions match TRBD1. This CDR3 has 15 amino acids. Looked up from germline, CDR1 is LNHDA and CDR2 is SQIVND (reference sequence). V was clipped by 7 bases and J by 4 bases; unmatched bases: 9. For the CDR3, the DNA is TGTGCCAGTAACCCCCACAGGGGAAATAATGAAAAACTGTTTTTT. Translated: CASNPHRGNNEKLFF.

The V and J genes are TRBV7-9 and TRBJ2-3; D gene unclear. The CDR3 is 13 amino acids. Germline V gives CDR1 SEHNR, CDR2 FQNEAQ (reference sequence). Trimming shortened V by 1 base and J by 4 bases, and 6 bases separated the two germline ends. The CDR3 protein is CASSLVNADTQYF. The CDR3 DNA sequence: TGTGCCAGCAGCTTAGTCAACGCAGATACGCAGTATTTT.

This clonotype was counted ten times or more. The J gene is TRBJ2-1, the V gene TRBV12-3 or TRBV12-4; 9 nucleotides match TRBD2. This CDR3 is 14 amino acids long. V dropped 5 bases and J dropped 12; count of bases not matched to a gene: 11. The CDR3 protein is CASSTGGRAGGQFF. In DNA, the CDR3 is TGTGCCAGCAGTACCGGCGGGAGGGCCGGGGGGCAGTTCTTC.

This clonotype was counted between two and nine times. The chain uses TRBV9 and TRBJ2-1; 8 nucleotides match TRBD2. Losses at the gene ends were 3 bases for V and 2 bases for J; bases not matched to a gene: 4. Germline V gene lookup returns CDR1 SGDLS and CDR2 YYNGEE. This CDR3 spans 15 amino acids. The DNA of the CDR3 is TGTGCCAGCAGCGCCACTAGCGGACCCTACAATGAGCAGTTCTTC. Protein sequence: CASSATSGPYNEQFF.

V gene TRBV5-5 combines with J gene TRBJ2-7, with D perhaps matching TRBD2 (5 bases). V was pared by 1 base and J by 5 bases, with 22 bases between. The germline V gene has CDR1 SGHKS and CDR2 YYEKEE (reference sequence). The length of the CDR3 is 17 residues. This CDR3 is CASSLLDSGLDRHEQYF. DNA for the CDR3: TGTGCCAGCAGCTTGCTAGACTCTGGACTGGACCGTCACGAGCAGTACTTC.

Only a few counts were recorded for this clonotype. The CDR3 sequence is CATSEYGTDYNEQFF. CDR3 DNA: TGTGCCACCAGTGAGTACGGCACGGATTACAATGAGCAGTTCTTC. The chain employs TRBV24-1 and TRBJ2-1, with D unclear. CDR3 size: 15 residues. CDR1 is KGHDR and CDR2 is SFDVKD in the germline V gene. Trimming shortened V by 4 bases and J by 4 bases, and 13 bases separated the two germline ends.

This clonotype came up a few times. V and J are TRBV7-6 and TRBJ2-1; TRBD2 matches at 7 bases. Per germline, CDR1 SGHVS and CDR2 FNYEAQ. Trimming at V came to 4 bases and at J to 0 bases, leaving 15 bases not matched to a gene. The CDR3 spans 19 residues. This CDR3 reads CASSSFLAVPGSSYNEQFF. In DNA form, the CDR3 reads TGTGCCAGCAGCTCGTTTCTAGCGGTCCCGGGGAGCTCCTACAATGAGCAGTTCTTC.

This clonotype was recorded at least ten times. V usage is TRBV11-2 and J usage is TRBJ2-1; D not resolved. Germline V CDR1 and CDR2: SGHAT, FQNNGV. Between the trimmed V and J ends, which lost 0 bases and 0 bases, there was a span of 9 bases. The CDR3 is 16 amino acids. The CDR3 nucleotides read TGTGCCAGCAGCTTAGAGACGGTCAGCTCCTACAATGAGCAGTTCTTC. This gives the protein CASSLETVSSYNEQFF.